The sequence of this T cell receptor beta chain was determined in a study of blood T cell repertoires in COVID-19. Original analysis: Cell counts per sample came from amplifying reference gene primers. Clones were read by immunoSEQ multiplex PCR, and TCRdb kept only the in-frame ones, dropping some. For V, J and clone size, that table is used; D and trimming come from the DNA. The sample contains 90,000 to 110,000 clones, more than 80% of which appear only once. CDR1 is MNHNS, CDR2 SASEGT, per germline. V was pared by 2 bases and J by 7 bases, with 6 bases of the junction left unmatched. The CDR3 spans 15 residues.

V usage is TRBV6-1 and J usage is TRBJ2-1; 9 bases match TRBD2. The receptor was isolated from a human donor in a cohort sampled during active COVID-19. The source material was peripheral blood. CDR3 coding DNA: TGTGCCAGCAGTGAACAGGCGGGGGGGCCAAATGAGCAGTTCTTC. Residues: CASSEQAGGPNEQFF.